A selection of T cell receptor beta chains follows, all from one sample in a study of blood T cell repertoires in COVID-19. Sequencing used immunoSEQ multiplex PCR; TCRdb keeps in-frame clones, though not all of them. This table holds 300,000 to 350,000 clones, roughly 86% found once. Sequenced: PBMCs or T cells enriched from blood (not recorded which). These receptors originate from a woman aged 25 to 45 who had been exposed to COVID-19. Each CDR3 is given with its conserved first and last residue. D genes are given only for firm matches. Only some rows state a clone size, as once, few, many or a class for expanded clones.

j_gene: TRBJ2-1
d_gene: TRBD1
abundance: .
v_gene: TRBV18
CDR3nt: TGTGCCAGCTCAAGGGACAGGGGCTCCTACAATGAGCAGTTCTTC
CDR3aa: CASSRDRGSYNEQFF

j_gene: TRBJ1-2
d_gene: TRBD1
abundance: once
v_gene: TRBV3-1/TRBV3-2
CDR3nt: TGTGCCAGCAGCCAAACCCCCGGGACAGAATATGGCTACACCTTC
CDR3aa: CASSQTPGTEYGYTF

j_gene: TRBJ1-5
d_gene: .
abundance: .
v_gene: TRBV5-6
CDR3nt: TGTGCCAGCAGCTTGGCAGGGTACCAGCCCCAGCATTTT
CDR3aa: CASSLAGYQPQHF

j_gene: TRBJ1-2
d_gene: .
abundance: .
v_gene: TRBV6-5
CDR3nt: TGTGCCACCCAAATGGGGGCCCGCCACTACACCTTC
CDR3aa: CATQMGARHYTF

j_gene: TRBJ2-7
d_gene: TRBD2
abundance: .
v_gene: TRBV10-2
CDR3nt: TGCGCCAGCAGTGAGTCTACTAGCGTTTCCTACGAGCAGTACTTC
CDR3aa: CASSESTSVSYEQYF

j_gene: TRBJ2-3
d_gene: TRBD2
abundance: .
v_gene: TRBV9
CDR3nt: TGTGCCAGCAGCGTAGCTAGCGGGAGAGGGGATACGCAGTATTTT
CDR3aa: CASSVASGRGDTQYF

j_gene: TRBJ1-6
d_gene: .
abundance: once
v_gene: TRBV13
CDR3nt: TGTGCCAGCAGCCCAAGGACTGTTGGCAATTCACCCCTCCACTTT
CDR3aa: CASSPRTVGNSPLHF

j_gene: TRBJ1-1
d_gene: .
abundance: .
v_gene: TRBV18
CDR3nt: TGTGCCAGCTCACCCCTCCGGGACAAACAGAACATGAACACTGAAGCTTTCTTT
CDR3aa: CASSPLRDKQNMNTEAFF

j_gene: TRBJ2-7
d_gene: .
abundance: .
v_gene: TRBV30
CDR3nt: TGTGCCTGCCGCCCAAGGACTTGGACCTCCTACGAGCAGTACTTC
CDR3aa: CACRPRTWTSYEQYF

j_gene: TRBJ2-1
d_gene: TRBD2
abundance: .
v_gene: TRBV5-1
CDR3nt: TGCGCCAGCAGCTTGGGCGGGAGTTTCGACAATGAGCAGTTCTTC
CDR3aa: CASSLGGSFDNEQFF

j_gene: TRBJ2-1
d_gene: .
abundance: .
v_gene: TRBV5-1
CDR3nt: TGCGCCAGCAGCTCCGTTGTAGCGGACTCCTACAATGAGCAGTTCTTC
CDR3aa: CASSSVVADSYNEQFF

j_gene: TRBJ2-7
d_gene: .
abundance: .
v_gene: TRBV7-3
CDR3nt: TGTGCCAGCAGCTTAACCCAGCGGGCCTACGAGCAGTACTTC
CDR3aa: CASSLTQRAYEQYF

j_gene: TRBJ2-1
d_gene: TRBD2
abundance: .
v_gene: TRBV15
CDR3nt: TGTGCCACCGGCCTAGCGGGAGGGTACAATGAGCAGTTCTTC
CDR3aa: CATGLAGGYNEQFF

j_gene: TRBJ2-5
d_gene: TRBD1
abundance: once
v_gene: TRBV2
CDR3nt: TGTGCCAGCAGAGGGACAGGGGGCTTGGAGACCCAGTACTTC
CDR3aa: CASRGTGGLETQYF

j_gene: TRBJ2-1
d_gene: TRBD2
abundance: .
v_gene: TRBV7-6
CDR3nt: TGTGCCAGCAGCTTGTCTAGCGGCCCCGGGGAGGGCTACAATGAGCAGTTCTTC
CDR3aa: CASSLSSGPGEGYNEQFF

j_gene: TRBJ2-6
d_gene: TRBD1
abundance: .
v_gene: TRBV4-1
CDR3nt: TGCGCCAGCAGCCAGTCGGACAGGGTAACATCTGGGGCCAACGTCCTGACTTTC
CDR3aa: CASSQSDRVTSGANVLTF

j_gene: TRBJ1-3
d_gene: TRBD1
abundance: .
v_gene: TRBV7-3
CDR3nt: TGTGCCAGCAGCGCGGGACAGCCGTTCTCTGGAAACACCATATATTTT
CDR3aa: CASSAGQPFSGNTIYF

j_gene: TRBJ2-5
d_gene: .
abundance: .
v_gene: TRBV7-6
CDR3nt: TGTGCCAGCAGCCCCCTTATCTATGAGACCCAGTACTTC
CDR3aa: CASSPLIYETQYF

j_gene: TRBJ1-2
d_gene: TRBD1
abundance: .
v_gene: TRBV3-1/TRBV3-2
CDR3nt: TGTGCCAGCAGCCCCCTCGGGGACAGCTATGGCTACACCTTC
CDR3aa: CASSPLGDSYGYTF

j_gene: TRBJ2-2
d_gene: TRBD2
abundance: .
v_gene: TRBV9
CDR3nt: TGTGCCAGCATGGGACTAGCGAACACCGGGGAGCTGTTTTTT
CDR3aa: CASMGLANTGELFF

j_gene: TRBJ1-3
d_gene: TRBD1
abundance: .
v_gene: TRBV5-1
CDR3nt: TGCGCCAGCAGCCTAGGGACAGACCTAAACACCATATATTTT
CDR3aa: CASSLGTDLNTIYF

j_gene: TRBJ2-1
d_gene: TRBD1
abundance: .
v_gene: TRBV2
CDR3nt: TGTGCCAGCAGTTTAGTGGGGACAGCTAGGAATGAGCAGTTCTTC
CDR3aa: CASSLVGTARNEQFF

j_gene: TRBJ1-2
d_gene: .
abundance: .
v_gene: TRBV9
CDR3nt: TGTGCCAGCAGCGTAGGGGCAGACCCCGACTATGGCTACACCTTC
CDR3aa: CASSVGADPDYGYTF

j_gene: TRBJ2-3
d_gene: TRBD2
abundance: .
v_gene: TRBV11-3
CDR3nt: TGTGCCAGCAGCTCTCCGGGACTAGCGGGAGATCCAGATACGCAGTATTTT
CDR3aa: CASSSPGLAGDPDTQYF

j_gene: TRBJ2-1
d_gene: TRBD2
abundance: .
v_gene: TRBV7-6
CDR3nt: TGTGCCAGCAGCTTAGTGAGGGCGGGAGGGGGGTGGCATGAGCAGTTCTTC
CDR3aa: CASSLVRAGGGWHEQFF

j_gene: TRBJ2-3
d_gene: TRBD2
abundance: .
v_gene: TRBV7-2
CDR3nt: TGTGCCAGCAGACGCGGACTAGCGGGGCCAGATACGCAGTATTTT
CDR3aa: CASRRGLAGPDTQYF